A single sample is the source of the 14 T cell receptor beta chains below, sequenced in a study of beta chain features in type 1 diabetes. Sequenced material consisted of expressed TCRB transcripts (all of the isolated RNA was reverse transcribed). The assay was immunoSEQ multiplex PCR, and TCRdb's table has in-frame clones only and misses some. The data show fewer than 350,000 clones, with about 20% seen just once and 0.035% to 0.05% held by the top ten. Sequencing was carried out using naive CD4+ T cells from blood. These receptors were taken from a young woman in good health.

This clone was recorded a few times. The chain uses TRBV7-2 and TRBJ2-1, with D perhaps TRBD2 (5 bases). The CDR3 has 15 residues. V lost 5 bases, J lost 10 bases, and 21 bases lay in between. CDR1 is SGHTA and CDR2 is FQGNSA in the germline V gene. The CDR3 bases are TGTGCCAGCAGCAAAAGTTTAGCCGCGAGAGGGGAGCAGTTCTTC. It translates to CASSKSLAARGEQFF.

This clone was seen only a few times. The rearrangement joins TRBV19 to TRBJ1-4, with 8 bases lining up with TRBD1. V lost 3 bases, J lost 7 bases, and 4 bases stayed unmatched. The CDR3 sequence is 14 residues long. Germline V gives CDR1 LNHDA, CDR2 SQIVND (reference sequence). The DNA for the CDR3 is TGTGCCAGTAGTATGATGGGACAGGCTGAAAAACTGTTTTTT. It codes for CASSMMGQAEKLFF.

This clone was observed a few times. The chain links TRBV27 to TRBJ1-2; 8 nucleotides line up with TRBD1. This CDR3 contains 13 residues. Germline V gives CDR1 MNHEY, CDR2 SMNVEV (reference sequence). J was trimmed by 4 bases and V by 6 bases; bases with no gene match: 4. The CDR3 nucleotides are TGTGCCAGCAGCCTCGGACAGGGCTATGGCTACACCTTC. It translates to CASSLGQGYGYTF.

There are a few counts of this clone. The rearrangement links TRBV30 to TRBJ1-5; 9 nucleotides match TRBD1. The germline CDR1 and CDR2 sequences are GTSNPN and SVGIG (reference sequence). Unmatched junction bases numbered 2, after V lost 0 bases and J lost 5 bases. CDR3 length equals 14 residues. The CDR3 DNA is TGTGCCTGGAGTGTAGACAGGGGGGATCAGCCCCAGCATTTT. Amino acids: CAWSVDRGDQPQHF.

The chain combines TRBV18 with TRBJ2-1, with TRBD2 identical over 9 bases. Per the germline V gene, CDR1 is KGHSH and CDR2 is LQKENI. This CDR3 has 14 residues. The J segment lost 8 bases and the V segment lost 3 bases, leaving 5 bases of the junction unmatched. The chain's CDR3 is CASSPTSGWDEQFF. DNA for the CDR3: TGTGCCAGCTCACCCACTAGCGGGTGGGATGAGCAGTTCTTC.

As regards this clone: Within the sample, other DNA sequences also encode this same CDR3. The chain employs TRBV18 and TRBJ2-7; 9 bases fit TRBD1. In germline, CDR1 is KGHSH, CDR2 LQKENI. The CDR3 sequence is 13 residues long. V lost 4 bases and J lost 2; bases outside the gene matches: 0. In DNA, the CDR3 is TGTGCCAGCTCACGGGACAGGGCCTACGAGCAGTACTTC. Protein: CASSRDRAYEQYF.

The chain uses TRBV30 and TRBJ2-5; 8 bases are shared with TRBD2. The CDR3 is 17 amino acids. CDR1 is GTSNPN and CDR2 is SVGIG in the germline V gene (reference sequence). The trim removed 5 bases at V and 0 bases at J, leaving 14 bases unmatched. In DNA form, the CDR3 reads TGTGCCTGGGGCGGGCTAGCGGGTTCGACTCACCAAGAGACCCAGTACTTC. This translates into CAWGGLAGSTHQETQYF.

This clone turned up a few times. The chain combines TRBV29-1 with TRBJ1-5; TRBD1 is a possible D gene (6 bases). Germline CDR1 and CDR2: SQVTM and ANQGSEA. This CDR3 has 13 amino acids. Deletions cut 2 bases from V and 4 bases from J, with 9 bases between. CDR3 bases: TGCAGCGTTGAACTAGGGGGAAATCAGCCCCAGCATTTT. Its translation is CSVELGGNQPQHF.

This clone appeared a few times. The chain is built from TRBV29-1 and TRBJ1-5; 7 bases fit TRBD1. The CDR3 consists of 14 residues. V was clipped by 7 bases and J by 0 bases; unmatched bases: 6. Looked up from germline, CDR1 is SQVTM and CDR2 is ANQGSEA. The CDR3 is CSASTGNSNQPQHF. DNA of the CDR3: TGCAGCGCCTCGACAGGGAATAGCAATCAGCCCCAGCATTTT.

This chain connects TRBV12-5 to TRBJ1-2; D is undetermined. V was shortened by 1 base and J by 8 bases, with 5 bases between the two germline ends. CDR3 length equals 11 residues. Germline V gives CDR1 LGHNT, CDR2 FRNRAP. CDR3 in amino acids: CASGLELGYTF. DNA for the CDR3: TGTGCTAGTGGTTTGGAGCTGGGCTACACCTTC.

The chain joins TRBV29-1 to TRBJ2-7, with unresolved D. Trimming took 5 bases from V and 0 from J, leaving 8 bases between them. The CDR3 loop spans 12 amino acids. CDR1 SQVTM and CDR2 ANQGSEA come from the germline V gene. CDR3 sequence reads: CSVIAVSYEQYF. Written as DNA, the CDR3 is TGCAGCGTTATTGCAGTCTCCTACGAGCAGTACTTC.

This clone was counted between two and nine times. The chain links TRBV7-2 to TRBJ1-4, with 10 positions matching TRBD1. Germline V gives CDR1 SGHTA, CDR2 FQGNSA. The CDR3 spans 15 residues. V lost 4 bases, J lost 6 bases, and 5 bases stayed unmatched. CDR3 region: CASSYRQGADEKLFF. CDR3 DNA: TGTGCCAGCAGCTACAGACAGGGGGCGGATGAAAAACTGTTTTTT.

This clone was seen just once. The rearrangement joins TRBV6-1 to TRBJ2-5; D not certain. Trimming removed 4 bases from V and 1 base from J, with 16 bases in between. This CDR3 region has 16 residues. The V gene's germline CDR1 is MNHNS and CDR2 SASEGT. The CDR3 is CASSGLHLHRQETQYF. As DNA, the CDR3 is TGTGCCAGCAGTGGGTTGCACTTGCACCGCCAAGAGACCCAGTACTTC.

The chain is built from TRBV5-4 and TRBJ2-1, with 10 bases matching TRBD2. There are 16 residues in the CDR3. Germline V CDR1 and CDR2: SGHNT, YYREEE (reference sequence). V lost 4 bases to trimming and J lost 8 bases; unmatched junction nucleotides: 12. The CDR3 DNA reads TGTGCCAGCAGCCTAACGAGCGGGAGGGCCGGGGATGAGCAGTTCTTC. Its protein is CASSLTSGRAGDEQFF.